A selection of T cell receptor beta chains follows, all from one sample in a study of shared clonotypes between healthy human individuals. The method was immunoSEQ multiplex PCR; TCRdb's version includes in-frame clones alone and lacks a portion of them. The sample has more than 2 million clones, just over 90% seen once. Material for sequencing was naive CD8+ T cells from PBMCs. These receptors all stem from a man aged 18-30 years in good health. Some clones in this sample may be carry-over from other donors' samples. Each CDR3 is given without its conserved first and last residue.

v_gene	j_gene	CDR3aa
TRBV19	TRBJ1-1	ASSGRGSNTEAF
TRBV27	TRBJ2-3	ASLAAGGPQY
TRBV6-1	TRBJ2-1	ASSPEQF
TRBV28	TRBJ2-2	ASSFRDRGLITGELF
TRBV11-2	TRBJ1-1	ASSLVTVEGNTEAF
TRBV7-9	TRBJ2-1	ASSPKGGPTYNEQF
TRBV13	TRBJ1-2	ASSLARRTGVANYGYT
TRBV11-2	TRBJ2-5	ASSLVSGGWETQY
TRBV7-9	TRBJ2-5	ASSLGQNQETQY
TRBV28	TRBJ2-7	ASHLTGSSYEQY
TRBV15	TRBJ2-1	ATSRDFGGREQF
TRBV6-1	TRBJ2-7	ASSEKVTQSSYEQY
TRBV4-3	TRBJ2-7	ASSTIRTESYEQY
TRBV7-6	TRBJ2-3	ASSLVVSTDTQY
TRBV12-5	TRBJ2-2	ASGLDETGYAGELF
TRBV27	TRBJ1-1	ASSIRAANTEAF
TRBV19	TRBJ1-3	ASSRTGRPGNTIY
TRBV10-2	TRBJ2-5	ASSESGIQETQY
TRBV11-3	TRBJ2-1	ASSLDLRSGSYNEQF
TRBV18	TRBJ2-2	ASSPPGGGRYTGELF
TRBV25-1	TRBJ2-1	ASSQRAGGTNEQF
TRBV4-3	TRBJ2-2	ASSQDLQGAWTGELF
TRBV9	TRBJ2-1	ASSVGGSDNEQF
TRBV6-1	TRBJ1-1	ACRDREAF
TRBV27	TRBJ1-4	ASSPRTAQTNEKLF
TRBV9	TRBJ1-4	ASSLTRDGTTNEKLF
TRBV25-1	TRBJ2-1	ASSDRWGDSSYNEQF
TRBV11-2	TRBJ2-7	ASSPWTSGATYEQY